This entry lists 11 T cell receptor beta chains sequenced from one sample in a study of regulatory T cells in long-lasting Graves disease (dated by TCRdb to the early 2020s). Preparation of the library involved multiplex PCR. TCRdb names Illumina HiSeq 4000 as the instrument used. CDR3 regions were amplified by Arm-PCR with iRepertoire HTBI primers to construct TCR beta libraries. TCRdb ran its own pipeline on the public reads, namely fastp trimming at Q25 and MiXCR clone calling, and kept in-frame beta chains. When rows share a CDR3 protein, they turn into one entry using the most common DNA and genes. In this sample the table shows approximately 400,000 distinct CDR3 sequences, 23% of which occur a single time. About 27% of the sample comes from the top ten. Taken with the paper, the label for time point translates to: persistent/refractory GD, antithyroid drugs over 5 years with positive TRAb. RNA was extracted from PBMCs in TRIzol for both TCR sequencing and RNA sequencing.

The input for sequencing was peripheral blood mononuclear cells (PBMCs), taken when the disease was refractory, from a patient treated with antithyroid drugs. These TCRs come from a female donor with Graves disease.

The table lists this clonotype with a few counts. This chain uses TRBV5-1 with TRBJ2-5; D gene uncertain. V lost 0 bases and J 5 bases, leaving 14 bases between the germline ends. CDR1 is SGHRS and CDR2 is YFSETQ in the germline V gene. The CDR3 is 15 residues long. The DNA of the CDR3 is TGCGCCAGCAGCTTGGATCCTAGTCTGGGGGAGACCCAGTACTTC. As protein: CASSLDPSLGETQYF. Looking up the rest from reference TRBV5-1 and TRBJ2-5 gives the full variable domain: KAGVTQTPRYLIKTRGQQVTLSCSPISGHRSVSWYQQTPGQGLQFLFEYFSETQRNKGNFPGRFSGRQFSNSRSEMNVSTLELGDSALYLCASSLDPSLGETQYFGPGTRLLVL.

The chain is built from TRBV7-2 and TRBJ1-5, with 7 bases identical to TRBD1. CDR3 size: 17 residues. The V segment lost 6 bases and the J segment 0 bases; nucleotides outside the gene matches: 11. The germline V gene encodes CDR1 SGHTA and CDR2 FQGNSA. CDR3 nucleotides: TGTGCCAGCAGTCGTAGCGGACAGGTTCATAGCAATCAGCCCCAGCATTTT. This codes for CASSRSGQVHSNQPQHF. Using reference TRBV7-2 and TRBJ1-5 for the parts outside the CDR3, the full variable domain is GAGVSQSPSNKVTEKGKDVELRCDPISGHTALYWYRQSLGQGLEFLIYFQGNSAPDKSGLPSDRFSAERTGGSVSTLTIQRTQQEDSAVYLCASSRSGQVHSNQPQHFGDGTRLSIL.

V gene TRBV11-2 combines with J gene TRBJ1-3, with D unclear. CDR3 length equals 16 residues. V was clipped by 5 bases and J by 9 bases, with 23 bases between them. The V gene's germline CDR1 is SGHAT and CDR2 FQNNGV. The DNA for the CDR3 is TGTGCCAGCAGCCCCCCCGGGGTAGCCCCTGGGAGCACCATATATTTT. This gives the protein CASSPPGVAPGSTIYF.

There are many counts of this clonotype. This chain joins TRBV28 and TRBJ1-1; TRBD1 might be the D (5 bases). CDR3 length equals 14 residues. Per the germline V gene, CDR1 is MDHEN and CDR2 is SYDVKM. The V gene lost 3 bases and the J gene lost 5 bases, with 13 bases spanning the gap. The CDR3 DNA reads TGTGCCAGCAGTTTTGGGCAAAGGGGAACTGAAGCTTTCTTT. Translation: CASSFGQRGTEAFF.

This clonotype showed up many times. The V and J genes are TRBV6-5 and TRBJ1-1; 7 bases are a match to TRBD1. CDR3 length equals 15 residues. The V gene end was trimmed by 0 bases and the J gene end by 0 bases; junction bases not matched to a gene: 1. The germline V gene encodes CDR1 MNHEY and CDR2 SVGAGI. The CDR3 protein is CASSYSGQMNTEAFF. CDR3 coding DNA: TGTGCCAGCAGTTACTCGGGACAGATGAACACTGAAGCTTTCTTT.

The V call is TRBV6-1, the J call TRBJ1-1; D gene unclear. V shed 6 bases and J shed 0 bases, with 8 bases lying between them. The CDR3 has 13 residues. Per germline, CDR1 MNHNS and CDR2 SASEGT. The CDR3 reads CASRNGMNTEAFF. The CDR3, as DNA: TGTGCCAGCAGAAACGGCATGAACACTGAAGCTTTCTTT.

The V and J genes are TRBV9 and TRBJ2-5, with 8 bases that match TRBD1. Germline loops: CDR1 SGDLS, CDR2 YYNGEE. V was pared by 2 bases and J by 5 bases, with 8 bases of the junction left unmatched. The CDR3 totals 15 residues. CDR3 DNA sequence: TGTGCCAGCAGCGTTTGGACAGGGCCAGGGGAGACCCAGTACTTC. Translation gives CASSVWTGPGETQYF. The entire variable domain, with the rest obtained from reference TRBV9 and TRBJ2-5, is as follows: DSGVTQTPKHLITATGQRVTLRCSPRSGDLSVYWYQQSLDQGLQFLIQYYNGEERAKGNILERFSAQQFPDLHSELNLSSLELGDSALYFCASSVWTGPGETQYFGPGTRLLVL.

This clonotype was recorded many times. The CDR3 is CASSQDSSDYGYTF. For the CDR3, the DNA is TGTGCCAGCAGCCAGGACAGCAGCGACTATGGCTACACCTTC. The rearrangement joins TRBV7-9 to TRBJ1-2; maybe TRBD1 (6 bases). CDR1 is SEHNR, CDR2 FQNEAQ, per germline (reference sequence). Trimming removed 5 bases from V and 3 bases from J, with 13 bases in between. CDR3 size: 14 residues.

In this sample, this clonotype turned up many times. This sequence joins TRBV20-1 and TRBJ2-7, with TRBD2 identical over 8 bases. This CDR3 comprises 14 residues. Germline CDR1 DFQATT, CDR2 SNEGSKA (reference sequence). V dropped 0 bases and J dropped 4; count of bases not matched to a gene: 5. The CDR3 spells CSARDPGTSYEQYF. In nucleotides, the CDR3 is TGCAGTGCTAGAGATCCGGGGACTAGTTACGAGCAGTACTTC.

The CDR3 region has the DNA TGTGCCAGTATGGAGGGGCCGAACACCGGGGAGCTGTTTTTT. Protein: CASMEGPNTGELFF. The chain recombines TRBV10-3 with TRBJ2-2; D might be TRBD2 (6 bases). The V end was cut by 10 bases, the J end by 0 bases, with 12 bases between. The CDR3 length is 14 residues. From germline, CDR1 is ENHRY and CDR2 SYGVKD.

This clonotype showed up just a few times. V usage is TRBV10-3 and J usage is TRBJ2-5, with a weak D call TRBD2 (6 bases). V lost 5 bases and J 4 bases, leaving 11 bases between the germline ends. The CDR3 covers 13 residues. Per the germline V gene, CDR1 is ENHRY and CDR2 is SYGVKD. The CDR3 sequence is CAISSSASETQYF. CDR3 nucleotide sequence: TGTGCCATCAGTTCTAGCGCCTCAGAGACCCAGTACTTC.